A selection of T cell receptor beta chains follows, all from one sample in a study of blood T cell repertoires in COVID-19. Assay: immunoSEQ multiplex PCR; the TCRdb copy retains only in-frame clones and omits some. This table holds under 300,000 clones, 75% to 90% found once. What was sequenced was peripheral blood. These receptors were obtained from a woman in her 70s with acute or convalescent COVID-19. CDR3s include the opening cysteine and the closing phenylalanine or tryptophan. Fields, in order: J gene, D gene, V gene, CDR3 protein. D genes are given only for firm matches.

TRBJ1-1 | NA | TRBV20-1 | CSARDPPLQLF
TRBJ2-5 | NA | TRBV10-2 | CASSGSQETQYF
TRBJ1-4 | NA | TRBV6-5 | CASTLRGGLGEKLFF
TRBJ2-6 | NA | TRBV27 | CASSLQGTGANVLTF
TRBJ2-2 | NA | TRBV6-4 | CASRQGMNTGELFF
TRBJ1-4 | TRBD1 | TRBV5-1 | CASSWTGVNEKLFF
TRBJ1-5 | TRBD1 | TRBV7-8 | CASSHDRGAYSNQPQHF
TRBJ2-1 | NA | TRBV2 | CASRPGSGEQFF
TRBJ2-3 | TRBD1 | TRBV2 | CASGNLRTGGVDTQYF
TRBJ1-1 | TRBD1 | TRBV6-5 | CASSRTGFGAFF
TRBJ1-1 | TRBD1 | TRBV5-1 | CASSLTTRGQANTEAFF
TRBJ2-2 | TRBD2 | TRBV5-5 | CASSLAGGMISGELFF
TRBJ1-2 | NA | TRBV10-3 | CAISESRGDYGYTF
TRBJ1-2 | NA | TRBV6-1 | CASSDRGTGYTF
TRBJ1-1 | NA | TRBV2 | CASSREAYMNTEAFF
TRBJ2-5 | TRBD2 | TRBV3-1/TRBV3-2 | CASSTSGGRETQYF
TRBJ1-1 | NA | TRBV28 | CASSSFSYRGNFAEAFF
TRBJ1-2 | TRBD1 | TRBV5-4 | CASSIRTGRDGYTF
TRBJ2-3 | NA | TRBV4-1 | CASSQLTAGLTDTQYF
TRBJ2-3 | NA | TRBV4-2 | CASSQDLAGRQGGTQYF
TRBJ1-1 | NA | TRBV5-1 | CASSSPARAGSRLNTEAFF
TRBJ1-2 | TRBD1 | TRBV3-1/TRBV3-2 | CASSPRDRGYTF
TRBJ2-3 | TRBD2 | TRBV2 | CASSPGRTRTDTQYF
TRBJ2-1 | NA | TRBV4-2 | CASRGLGTSQEGEQFF
TRBJ1-4 | TRBD1 | TRBV5-1 | CASSLAQGAGEKLFF
TRBJ2-5 | NA | TRBV3-1/TRBV3-2 | CASSPLRRDVKTQYF
TRBJ1-4 | NA | TRBV6-6 | CASSWQYEKLFF
TRBJ2-3 | TRBD2 | TRBV28 | CASSLTPGLAADTQYF
TRBJ1-1 | NA | TRBV2 | CASRKRDTLNTEAFF